Listed below are T cell receptor beta chains from one sample, sequenced in a study of blood T cell repertoires in COVID-19. The table came from immunoSEQ multiplex PCR; TCRdb's copy has only in-frame clones and leaves some out. Seen here are some 110,000 clones, approximately 83% observed once, and the top ten hold 0.7% to 1%. The sample taken for sequencing was peripheral blood. These receptors all come from a woman aged 70-85 years with acute or convalescent COVID-19. CDR3s include the opening cysteine and the closing phenylalanine or tryptophan. The size field is filled for only some rows; it gives once, few, many or a size class.

clone_size j_call v_call cdr3_aa
few TRBJ1-2 TRBV2 CASSERGEYGYTF
NA TRBJ1-3 TRBV19 CASGQFGNTIYF
NA TRBJ2-3 TRBV11-2 CASSSRTSGAGDTQYF
NA TRBJ1-6 TRBV23-1 CASSWSEQGVSPLHF
NA TRBJ2-5 TRBV11-2 CASSIGTSGRETQYF
NA TRBJ1-1 TRBV7-8 CASSLARMNTEAFF
NA TRBJ1-2 TRBV6-5 CASSTLPYGYTF
NA TRBJ2-1 TRBV4-2 CASSLTDGTSGRRANEQFF
NA TRBJ2-1 TRBV27 CASSLFGLAVVNEQFF
few TRBJ1-5 TRBV5-8 CASSPGQVRRNQPQHF
NA TRBJ1-4 TRBV19 CASSIKGPGKLFF
NA TRBJ2-7 TRBV9 CASSVGASGTGEQYF
NA TRBJ2-3 TRBV9 CASSVGSGDTQYF
NA TRBJ2-7 TRBV11-2 CASSFLRLTYEQYF
once TRBJ2-7 TRBV28 CASSSPGQPYEQYF
few TRBJ2-3 TRBV5-1 CASSLGTNTDTQYF
NA TRBJ2-5 TRBV5-1 CASSLQGSRETQYF
NA TRBJ1-3 TRBV9 CASSVGGLSGNTIYF
NA TRBJ1-4 TRBV18 CASSPDRDRGEKLFF
NA TRBJ2-3 TRBV7-3 CASSFGLTSGGTDTQYF
NA TRBJ2-2 TRBV11-3 CASSPGVTGELFF
NA TRBJ1-4 TRBV10-3 CAISDDQGSEKLFF
NA TRBJ2-3 TRBV19 CASSLGAGGTDTQYF
NA TRBJ2-7 TRBV30 CAWSVPNGGSKYF
once TRBJ1-3 TRBV14 CASSQFLSGNTIYF
NA TRBJ1-1 TRBV6-5 CASRDLPQAEAFF
NA TRBJ2-5 TRBV29-1 CSVVQTSSQETQYF
NA TRBJ2-7 TRBV21-1 CAHTRGDRGYEQYF
NA TRBJ2-3 TRBV5-5 CASSLDPGHRSTDTQYF
NA TRBJ2-1 TRBV6-1 CASSESNEQFF
NA TRBJ2-3 TRBV6-4 CASRGQGGSDTQYF
once TRBJ2-1 TRBV6-6 CASRGAGGQDEQFF
NA TRBJ2-7 TRBV21-1 CASSNEEHALSEQYF
NA TRBJ1-2 TRBV6-1 CASSEDGYGYTF
NA TRBJ2-3 TRBV5-1 CASSAEPGFTDTQYF
NA TRBJ2-7 TRBV20-1 CSASGPLAGTYEQYF
NA TRBJ2-4 TRBV7-6 CASSLEGGQGNIQYF
NA TRBJ1-2 TRBV2 CASRGAGGHGYTF
NA TRBJ1-4 TRBV18 CASSRGTSNEKLFF
NA TRBJ2-5 TRBV5-1 CASSLGTNLETQYF
NA TRBJ1-4 TRBV7-2 CASSSGLATNEKLFF
few TRBJ2-2 TRBV30 CAWESGGTGELFF
NA TRBJ2-1 TRBV5-1 CASYDMSSYNEQFF
few TRBJ2-1 TRBV30 CAWSPRLGEQFF
NA TRBJ2-2 TRBV18 CASSAAGRGTGELFF
NA TRBJ2-1 TRBV3-1/TRBV3-2 CATCRGTSGYNEQFF
NA TRBJ1-5 TRBV3-1/TRBV3-2 CASSLAGTGIGQPQHF
NA TRBJ1-6 TRBV6-1 CASRRGVDSPLHF
NA TRBJ1-2 TRBV5-4 CASSAAGDNYGYTF